This TCR beta chain is drawn from a study of response to subunit inactivated influenza vaccine. From the RT-PCR reads, TCRdb called clonotypes with MiXCR, one entry per CDR3 protein. Here the sample spans about 700,000 distinct CDR3 sequences, 14% being singletons. This clonotype was seen once. What it recognizes is unknown. The study, taken as a whole, reports: New T cells are recruited in small numbers by each seasonal influenza vaccination, according to the authors' suggestion.

This CDR3 spans 11 amino acids. Germline V gives CDR1 MNHEY, CDR2 SVGEGT. Trimming took 6 bases from V and 10 from J; bases not matched to a gene: 4. The receptor was isolated from a man aged 50-60 years who received an inactivated influenza vaccine. The genes are TRBV6-2 or TRBV6-3 and TRBJ1-2, with TRBD1 matching 8 bases. The starting material was PBMCs from blood, obtained 14 to 15 days before vaccination. CDR3 DNA: TGTGCCAGCAGCCGACAGGGGTCCTACACCTTC. Protein product: CASSRQGSYTF.